The clone carrying this T cell receptor (beta chain) appeared a single time. The data belong to a study of cytomegalovirus exposure and HLA in healthy donors. V lost 5 bases and J 0 bases, leaving 11 bases between the germline ends. The CDR3 contains 15 residues. Germline values: CDR1 SGHVS, CDR2 FQNEAQ. The PCR contained 60 Vbeta and 13 Jbeta primers. Sequencing used immunoSEQ multiplex PCR; TCRdb keeps in-frame clones, though not all of them. This table has about 180,000 clones, about 69% appearing once. What was sequenced was PBMCs. This TCR came from a male donor in good health and CMV-seronegative. The V and J genes are TRBV7-8 and TRBJ1-5; D is uncertain. DNA of the CDR3: TGTGCCAGCAGCCCCCGAACTTATAGCAATCAGCCCCAGCATTTT. The encoded protein is CASSPRTYSNQPQHF.